This T cell receptor beta chain was sequenced in a study of human T cells and chemical hapten exposure. Looked up from germline, CDR1 is DFQATT and CDR2 is SNEGSKA (reference sequence). The CDR3 covers 15 residues. Trimming at V came to 1 base and at J to 1 base, leaving 6 bases not matched to a gene. TCRdb reanalysed the RACE reads using MiXCR and keeps one entry per CDR3 protein. Of about 120,000 distinct CDR3 sequences in the sample, approximately 14% were seen once. Time point here: patch test 1, 2 weeks after DPC sensitization. Treatment indicated: therapeutic diphenylcyclopropenone sensitization with weekly scalp DPC.

The clonotype was recovered from a man younger than 30 with alopecia areata. Some clones in this sample may be carry-over from other donors' samples. The chain is built from TRBV20-1 and TRBJ1-1; TRBD1 agrees at 7 bases. Specimen: whole blood, collected in connection with sensitization to the hapten diphenylcyclopropenone (DPC). The CDR3 region is CSARVEGARNTEAFF. Written as DNA, the CDR3 is TGCAGTGCTAGAGTGGAGGGGGCGCGGAACACTGAAGCTTTCTTT.